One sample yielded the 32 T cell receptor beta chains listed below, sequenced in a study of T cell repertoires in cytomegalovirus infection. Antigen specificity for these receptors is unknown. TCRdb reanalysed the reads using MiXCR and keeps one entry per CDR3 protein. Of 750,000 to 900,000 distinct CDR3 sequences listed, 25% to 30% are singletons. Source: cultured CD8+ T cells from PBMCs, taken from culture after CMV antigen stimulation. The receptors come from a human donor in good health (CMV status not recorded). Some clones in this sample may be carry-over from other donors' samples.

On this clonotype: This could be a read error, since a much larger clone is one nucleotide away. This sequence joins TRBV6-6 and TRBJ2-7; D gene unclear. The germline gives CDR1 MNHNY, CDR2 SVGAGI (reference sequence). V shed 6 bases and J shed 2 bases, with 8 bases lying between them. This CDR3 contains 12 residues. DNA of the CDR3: TGTGCCAGCAGCTTGCCCCCCTACGAGCAGTACTTC. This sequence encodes CASSLPPYEQYF.

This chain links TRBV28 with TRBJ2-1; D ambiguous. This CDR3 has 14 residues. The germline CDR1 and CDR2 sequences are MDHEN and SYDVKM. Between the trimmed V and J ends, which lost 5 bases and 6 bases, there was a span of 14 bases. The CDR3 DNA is TGTGCCAGCAGTCCCCCCGACCCAGGCAATGAGCAGTTCTTC. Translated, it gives CASSPPDPGNEQFF. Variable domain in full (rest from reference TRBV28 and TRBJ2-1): DVKVTQSSRYLVKRTGEKVFLECVQDMDHENMFWYRQDPGLGLRLIYFSYDVKMKEKGDIPEGYSVSREKKERFSLILESASTNQTSMYLCASSPPDPGNEQFFGPGTRLTVL.

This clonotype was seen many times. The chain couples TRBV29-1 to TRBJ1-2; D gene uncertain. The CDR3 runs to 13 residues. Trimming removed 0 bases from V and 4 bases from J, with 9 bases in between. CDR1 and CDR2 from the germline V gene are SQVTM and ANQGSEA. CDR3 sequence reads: CSVEDGEIYGYTF. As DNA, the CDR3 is TGCAGCGTTGAAGATGGGGAAATCTATGGCTACACCTTC.

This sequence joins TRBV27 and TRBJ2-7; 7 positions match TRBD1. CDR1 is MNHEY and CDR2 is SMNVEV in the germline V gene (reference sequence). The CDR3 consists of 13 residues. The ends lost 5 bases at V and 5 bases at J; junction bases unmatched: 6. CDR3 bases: TGTGCCAGCAGTCCTCGGACAGGAAACGAGCAGTACTTC. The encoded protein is CASSPRTGNEQYF.

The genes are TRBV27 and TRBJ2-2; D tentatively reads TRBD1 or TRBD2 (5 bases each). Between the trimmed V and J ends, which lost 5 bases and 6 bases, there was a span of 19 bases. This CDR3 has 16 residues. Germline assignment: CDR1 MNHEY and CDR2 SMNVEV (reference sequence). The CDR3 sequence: CASSHLGGIRAGELFF. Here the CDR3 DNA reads TGTGCCAGCAGTCACCTTGGGGGTATCCGGGCCGGGGAGCTGTTTTTT.

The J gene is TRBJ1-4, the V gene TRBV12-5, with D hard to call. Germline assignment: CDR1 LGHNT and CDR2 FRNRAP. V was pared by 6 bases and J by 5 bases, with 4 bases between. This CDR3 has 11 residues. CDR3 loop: CASGPNEKLFF. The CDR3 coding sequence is TGTGCTAGTGGCCCAAATGAAAAACTGTTTTTT.

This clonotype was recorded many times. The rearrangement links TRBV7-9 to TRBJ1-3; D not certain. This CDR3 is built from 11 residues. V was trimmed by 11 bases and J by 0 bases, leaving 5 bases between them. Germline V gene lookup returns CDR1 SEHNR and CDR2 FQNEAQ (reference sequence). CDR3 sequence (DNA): TGTGCCTTTGACTCTGGAAACACCATATATTTT. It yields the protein CAFDSGNTIYF.

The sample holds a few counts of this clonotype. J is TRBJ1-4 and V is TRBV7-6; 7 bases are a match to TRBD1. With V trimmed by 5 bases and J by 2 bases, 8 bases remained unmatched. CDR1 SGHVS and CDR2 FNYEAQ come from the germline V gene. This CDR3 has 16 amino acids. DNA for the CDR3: TGTGCCAGCAGCGCAACCGTGGGACAGACTAATGAAAAACTGTTTTTT. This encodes CASSATVGQTNEKLFF.

The CDR3 region is CASSVIRETQYF. In DNA form, the CDR3 reads TGTGCCAGCAGTGTTATCAGGGAGACCCAGTACTTC. The chain recombines TRBV25-1 with TRBJ2-5; D uncertain. This CDR3 is built from 12 residues. CDR1 MGHDK and CDR2 SYGVNS come from the germline V gene. Trimming took off 4 bases at V and 5 bases at J, with 8 bases between the two ends.

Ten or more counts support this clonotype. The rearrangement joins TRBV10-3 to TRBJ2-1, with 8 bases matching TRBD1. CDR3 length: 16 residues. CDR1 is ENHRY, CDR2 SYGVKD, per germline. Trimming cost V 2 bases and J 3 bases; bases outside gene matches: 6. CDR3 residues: CAISEPGQGRYNEQFF. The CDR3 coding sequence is TGTGCCATCAGTGAGCCTGGACAGGGCCGCTACAATGAGCAGTTCTTC.

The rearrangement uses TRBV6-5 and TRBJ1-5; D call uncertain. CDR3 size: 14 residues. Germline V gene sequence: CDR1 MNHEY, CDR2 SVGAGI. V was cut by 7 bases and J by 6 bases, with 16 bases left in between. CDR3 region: CASTKGLGLQPQHF. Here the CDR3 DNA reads TGTGCCAGCACCAAAGGGTTGGGCCTTCAGCCCCAGCATTTT.

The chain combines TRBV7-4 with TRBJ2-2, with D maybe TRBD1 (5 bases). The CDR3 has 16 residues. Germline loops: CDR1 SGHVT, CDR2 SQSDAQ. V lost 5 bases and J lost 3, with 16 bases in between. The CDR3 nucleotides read TGTGCCAGCAGCCCTACTTGGGTAGGGGACACCGGGGAGCTGTTTTTT. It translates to CASSPTWVGDTGELFF.

The CDR3 nucleotides are TGTGCCAGCAGCCCGAGGGGGGGCGACTTGGTCGGGGAGCTGTTTTTT. Protein: CASSPRGGDLVGELFF. The chain is built from TRBV25-1 and TRBJ2-2; D is perhaps TRBD2 (7 bases). Germline V gives CDR1 MGHDK, CDR2 SYGVNS. This CDR3 has 16 residues. V was shortened by 6 bases and J by 7 bases, with 21 bases between the two germline ends.

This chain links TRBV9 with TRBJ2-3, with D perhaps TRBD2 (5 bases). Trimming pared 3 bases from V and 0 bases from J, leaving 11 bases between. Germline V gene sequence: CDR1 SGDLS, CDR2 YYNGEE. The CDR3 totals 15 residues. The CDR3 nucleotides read TGTGCCAGCAGCGCTAGCAGTACTAGCACAGATACGCAGTATTTT. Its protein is CASSASSTSTDTQYF. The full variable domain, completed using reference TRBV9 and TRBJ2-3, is DSGVTQTPKHLITATGQRVTLRCSPRSGDLSVYWYQQSLDQGLQFLIQYYNGEERAKGNILERFSAQQFPDLHSELNLSSLELGDSALYFCASSASSTSTDTQYFGPGTRLTVL.

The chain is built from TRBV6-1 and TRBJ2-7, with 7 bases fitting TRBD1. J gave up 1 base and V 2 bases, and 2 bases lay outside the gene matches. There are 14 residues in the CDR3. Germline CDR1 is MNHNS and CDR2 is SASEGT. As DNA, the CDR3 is TGTGCCAGCAGTGAATCCAGGGGGTCCTACGAGCAGTACTTC. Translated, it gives CASSESRGSYEQYF.

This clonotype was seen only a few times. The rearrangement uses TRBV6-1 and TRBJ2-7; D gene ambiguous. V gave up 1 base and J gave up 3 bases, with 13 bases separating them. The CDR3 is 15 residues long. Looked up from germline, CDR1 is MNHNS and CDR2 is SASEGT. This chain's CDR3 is CASSEDRSAVYEQYV. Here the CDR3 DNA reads TGTGCCAGCAGTGAAGATCGGTCAGCAGTCTACGAGCAGTACGTC.

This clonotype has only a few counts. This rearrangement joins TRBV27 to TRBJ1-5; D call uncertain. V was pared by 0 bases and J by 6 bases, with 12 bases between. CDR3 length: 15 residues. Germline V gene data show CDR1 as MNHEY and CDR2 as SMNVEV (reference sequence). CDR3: CASSLSKSGSQPQHF. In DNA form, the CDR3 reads TGTGCCAGCAGTTTATCGAAATCCGGGAGTCAGCCCCAGCATTTT.

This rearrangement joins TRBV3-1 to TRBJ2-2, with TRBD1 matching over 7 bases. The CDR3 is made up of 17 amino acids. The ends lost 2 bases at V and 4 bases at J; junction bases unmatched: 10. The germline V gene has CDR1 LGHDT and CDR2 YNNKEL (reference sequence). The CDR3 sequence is CASSQRWTGPGTGELFF. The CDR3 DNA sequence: TGTGCCAGCAGCCAACGATGGACAGGCCCGGGCACCGGGGAGCTGTTTTTT.

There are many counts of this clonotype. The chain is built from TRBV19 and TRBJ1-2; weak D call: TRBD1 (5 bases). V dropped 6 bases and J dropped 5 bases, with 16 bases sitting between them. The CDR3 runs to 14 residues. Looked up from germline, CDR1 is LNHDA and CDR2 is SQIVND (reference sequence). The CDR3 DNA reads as TGTGCCAGTAGAAGGGAGGGGTACGAGTATGGCTACACCTTC. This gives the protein CASRREGYEYGYTF.

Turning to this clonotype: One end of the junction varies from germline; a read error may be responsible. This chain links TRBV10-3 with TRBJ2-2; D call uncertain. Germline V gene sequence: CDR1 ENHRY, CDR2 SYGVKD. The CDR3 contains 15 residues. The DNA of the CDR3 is TGTGCCACCAGATCCGGTGAGAGGAACGCCGGGGAGCTGTTTTTT. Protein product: CATRSGERNAGELFF.

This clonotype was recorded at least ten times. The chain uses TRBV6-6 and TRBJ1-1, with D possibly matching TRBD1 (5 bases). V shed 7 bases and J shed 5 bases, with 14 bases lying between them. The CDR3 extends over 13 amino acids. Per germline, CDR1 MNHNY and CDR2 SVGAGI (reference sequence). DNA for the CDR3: TGTGCCAGCACCGGGACCCGAGGAACTGAAGCTTTCTTT. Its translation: CASTGTRGTEAFF.

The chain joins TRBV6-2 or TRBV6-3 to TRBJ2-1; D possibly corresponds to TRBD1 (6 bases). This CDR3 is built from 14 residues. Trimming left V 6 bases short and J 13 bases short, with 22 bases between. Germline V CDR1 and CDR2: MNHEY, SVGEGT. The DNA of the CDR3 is TGTGCCAGCAGCCTCCTCCGGACAGTCAAGATTCAGTTCTTC. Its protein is CASSLLRTVKIQFF.

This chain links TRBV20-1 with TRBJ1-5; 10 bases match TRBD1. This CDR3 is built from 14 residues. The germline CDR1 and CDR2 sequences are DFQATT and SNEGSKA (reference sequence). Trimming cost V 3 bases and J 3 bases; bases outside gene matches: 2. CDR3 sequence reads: CSASDRGPNQPQHF. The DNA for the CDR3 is TGCAGTGCTAGTGACAGGGGGCCCAATCAGCCCCAGCATTTT.

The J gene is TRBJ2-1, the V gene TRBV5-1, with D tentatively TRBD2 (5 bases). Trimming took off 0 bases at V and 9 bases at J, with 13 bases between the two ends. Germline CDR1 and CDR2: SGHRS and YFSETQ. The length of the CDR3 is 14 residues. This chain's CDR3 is CASSLDYEGGEQFF. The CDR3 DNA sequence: TGCGCCAGCAGCTTGGATTACGAGGGCGGTGAGCAGTTCTTC.

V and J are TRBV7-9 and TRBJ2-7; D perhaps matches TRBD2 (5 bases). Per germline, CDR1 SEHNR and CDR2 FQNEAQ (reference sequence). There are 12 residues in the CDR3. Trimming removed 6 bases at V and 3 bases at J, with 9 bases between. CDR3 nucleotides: TGTGCCAGCAGACCCGGGAACTACGAGCAGTACTTC. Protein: CASRPGNYEQYF.

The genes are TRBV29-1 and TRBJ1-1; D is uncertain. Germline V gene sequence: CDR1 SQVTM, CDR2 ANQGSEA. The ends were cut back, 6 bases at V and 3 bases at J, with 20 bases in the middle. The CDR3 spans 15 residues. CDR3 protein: CSVDPGLHGDTEAFF. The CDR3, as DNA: TGCAGCGTCGACCCGGGCCTCCACGGGGACACTGAAGCTTTCTTT. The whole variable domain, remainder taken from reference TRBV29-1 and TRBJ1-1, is SAVISQKPSRDICQRGTSLTIQCQVDSQVTMMFWYRQQPGQSLTLIATANQGSEATYESGFVIDKFPISRPNLTFSTLTVSNMSPEDSSIYLCSVDPGLHGDTEAFFGQGTRLTVV.

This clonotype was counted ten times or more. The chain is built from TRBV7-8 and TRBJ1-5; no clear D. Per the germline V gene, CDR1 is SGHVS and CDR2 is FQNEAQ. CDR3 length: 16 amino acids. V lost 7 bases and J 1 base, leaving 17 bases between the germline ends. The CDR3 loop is CASIRNFWPSNQPQHF. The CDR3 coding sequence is TGTGCCAGCATTAGGAACTTTTGGCCGAGCAATCAGCCCCAGCATTTT.

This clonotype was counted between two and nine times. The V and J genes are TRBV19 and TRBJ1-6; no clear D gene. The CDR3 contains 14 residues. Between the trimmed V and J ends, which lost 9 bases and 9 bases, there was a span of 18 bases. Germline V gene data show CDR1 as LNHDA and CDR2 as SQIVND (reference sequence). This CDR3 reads CASQEAAGSSPLHF. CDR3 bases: TGTGCCAGCCAGGAGGCGGCAGGTTCTTCACCCCTCCACTTT.

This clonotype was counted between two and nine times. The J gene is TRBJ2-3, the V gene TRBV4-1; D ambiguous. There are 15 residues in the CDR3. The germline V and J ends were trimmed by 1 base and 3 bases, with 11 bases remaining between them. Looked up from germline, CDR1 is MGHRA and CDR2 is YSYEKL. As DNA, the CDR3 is TGCGCCAGCAGCCAAGTCGCCTTGATGACAGATACGCAGTATTTT. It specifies CASSQVALMTDTQYF.

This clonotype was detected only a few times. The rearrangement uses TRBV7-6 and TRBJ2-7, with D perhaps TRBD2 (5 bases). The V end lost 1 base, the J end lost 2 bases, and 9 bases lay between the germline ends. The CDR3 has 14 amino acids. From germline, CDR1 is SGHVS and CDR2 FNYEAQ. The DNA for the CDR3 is TGTGCCAGCAGCTTAGATGTGGAGGCCTACGAGCAGTACTTC. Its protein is CASSLDVEAYEQYF. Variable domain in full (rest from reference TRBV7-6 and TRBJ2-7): GAGVSQSPRYKVTKRGQDVALRCDPISGHVSLYWYRQALGQGPEFLTYFNYEAQQDKSGLPNDRFSAERPEGSISTLTIQRTEQRDSAMYRCASSLDVEAYEQYFGPGTRLTVT.

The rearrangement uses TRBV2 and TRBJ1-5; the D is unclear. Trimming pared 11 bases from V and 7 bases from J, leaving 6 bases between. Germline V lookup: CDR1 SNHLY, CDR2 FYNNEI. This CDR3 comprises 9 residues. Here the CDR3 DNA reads TGTGCCGCGGGACAGCCCCAGCATTTT. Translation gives CAAGQPQHF.

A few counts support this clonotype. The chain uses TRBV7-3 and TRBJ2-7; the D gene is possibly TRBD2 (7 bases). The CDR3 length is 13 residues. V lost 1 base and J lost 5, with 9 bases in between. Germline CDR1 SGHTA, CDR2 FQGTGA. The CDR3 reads CASSLKGGNEQYV. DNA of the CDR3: TGTGCCAGCAGCTTAAAGGGGGGGAACGAGCAGTACGTC.